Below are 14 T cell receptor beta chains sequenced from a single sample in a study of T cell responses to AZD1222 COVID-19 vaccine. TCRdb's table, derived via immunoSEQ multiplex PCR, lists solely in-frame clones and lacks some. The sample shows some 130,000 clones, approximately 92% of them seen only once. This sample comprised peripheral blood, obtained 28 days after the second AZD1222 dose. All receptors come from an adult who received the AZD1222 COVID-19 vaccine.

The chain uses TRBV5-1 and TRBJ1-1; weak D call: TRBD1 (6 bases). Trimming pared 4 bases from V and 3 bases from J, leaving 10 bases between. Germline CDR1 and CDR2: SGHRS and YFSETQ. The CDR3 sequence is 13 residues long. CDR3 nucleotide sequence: TGCGCCAGCAGCATGGCAGGGGACACTGAAGCTTTCTTT. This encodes CASSMAGDTEAFF.

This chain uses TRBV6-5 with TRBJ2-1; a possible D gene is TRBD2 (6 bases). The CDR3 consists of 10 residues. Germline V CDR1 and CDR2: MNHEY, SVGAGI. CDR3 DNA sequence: TGTGTCCAAGCGGGCAATGAGCAGTTCTTC. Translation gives CVQAGNEQFF.

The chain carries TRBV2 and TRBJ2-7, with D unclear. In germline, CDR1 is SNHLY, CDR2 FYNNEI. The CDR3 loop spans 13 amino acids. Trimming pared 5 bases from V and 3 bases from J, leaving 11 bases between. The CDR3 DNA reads TGTGCCAGCAGTCCTCGATCCTTCTACGAGCAGTACTTC. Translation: CASSPRSFYEQYF.

This chain's CDR3 is CASSYQGQAYSPLHF. CDR3 sequence (DNA): TGTGCCAGCAGTTACCAGGGACAGGCCTATTCACCCCTCCACTTT. The chain couples TRBV6-5 to TRBJ1-6, with 8 bases that match TRBD1. The CDR3 loop spans 15 amino acids. V shed 2 bases, J shed 8 bases, and the junction held 5 bases outside the gene matches. Germline V CDR1 and CDR2: MNHEY, SVGAGI.

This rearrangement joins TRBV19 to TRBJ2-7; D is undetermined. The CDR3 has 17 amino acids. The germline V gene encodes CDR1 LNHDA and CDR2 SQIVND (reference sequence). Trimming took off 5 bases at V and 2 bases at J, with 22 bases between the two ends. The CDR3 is CASSPLDRSVDPYEQYF. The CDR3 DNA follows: TGTGCCAGTAGTCCCTTAGATCGGTCTGTCGATCCCTACGAGCAGTACTTC.

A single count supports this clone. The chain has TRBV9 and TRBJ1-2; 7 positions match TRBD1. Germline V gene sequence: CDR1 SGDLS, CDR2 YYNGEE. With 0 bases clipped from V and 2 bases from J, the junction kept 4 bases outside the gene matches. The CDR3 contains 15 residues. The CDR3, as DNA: TGTGCCAGCAGCGTAGGGGGGGACAGAAACTATGGCTACACCTTC. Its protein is CASSVGGDRNYGYTF.

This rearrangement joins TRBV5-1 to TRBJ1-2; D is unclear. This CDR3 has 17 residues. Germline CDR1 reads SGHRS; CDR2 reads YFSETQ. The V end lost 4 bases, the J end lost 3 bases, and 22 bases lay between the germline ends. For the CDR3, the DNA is TGCGCCAGCAGCGCCCGGGCCGCTACTCTCTATGACTATGGCTACACCTTC. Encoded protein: CASSARAATLYDYGYTF.

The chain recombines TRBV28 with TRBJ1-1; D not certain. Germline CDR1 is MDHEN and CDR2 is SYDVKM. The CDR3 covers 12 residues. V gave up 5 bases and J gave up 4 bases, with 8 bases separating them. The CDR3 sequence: CASSKDGTEAFF. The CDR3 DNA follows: TGTGCCAGCAGTAAGGATGGCACTGAAGCTTTCTTT. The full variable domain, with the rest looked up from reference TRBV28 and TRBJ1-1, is DVKVTQSSRYLVKRTGEKVFLECVQDMDHENMFWYRQDPGLGLRLIYFSYDVKMKEKGDIPEGYSVSREKKERFSLILESASTNQTSMYLCASSKDGTEAFFGQGTRLTVV.

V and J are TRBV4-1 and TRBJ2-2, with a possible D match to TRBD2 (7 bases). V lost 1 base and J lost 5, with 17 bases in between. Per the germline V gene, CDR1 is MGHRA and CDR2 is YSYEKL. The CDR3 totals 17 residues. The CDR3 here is CASSQGGMRGRTGELFF. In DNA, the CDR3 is TGCGCCAGCAGCCAAGGTGGTATGCGGGGGCGAACCGGGGAGCTGTTTTTT.

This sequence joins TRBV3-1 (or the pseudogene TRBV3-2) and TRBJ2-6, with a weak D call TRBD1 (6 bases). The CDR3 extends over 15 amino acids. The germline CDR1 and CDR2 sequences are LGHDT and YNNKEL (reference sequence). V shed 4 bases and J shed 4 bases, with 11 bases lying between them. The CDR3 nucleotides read TGTGCCAGCAGCCTTCAGGGGTCCGGGGCCAACGTCCTGACTTTC. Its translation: CASSLQGSGANVLTF.

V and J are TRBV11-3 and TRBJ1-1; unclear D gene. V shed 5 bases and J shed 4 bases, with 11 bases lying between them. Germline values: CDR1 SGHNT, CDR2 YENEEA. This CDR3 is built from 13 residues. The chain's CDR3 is CASSRRLGTEAFF. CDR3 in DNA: TGTGCCAGCAGCCGTCGATTAGGCACTGAAGCTTTCTTT. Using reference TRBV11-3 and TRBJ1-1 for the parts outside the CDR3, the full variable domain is EAGVVQSPRYKIIEKKQPVAFWCNPISGHNTLYWYLQNLGQGPELLIRYENEEAVDDSQLPKDRFSAERLKGVDSTLKIQPAELGDSAVYLCASSRRLGTEAFFGQGTRLTVV.

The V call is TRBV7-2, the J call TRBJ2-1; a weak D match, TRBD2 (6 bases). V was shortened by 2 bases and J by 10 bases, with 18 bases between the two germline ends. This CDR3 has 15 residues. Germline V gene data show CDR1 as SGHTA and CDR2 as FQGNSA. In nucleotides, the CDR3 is TGTGCCAGCAGCTTAAGCTGGCTAGCGCCCAAGGAGCAGTTCTTC. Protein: CASSLSWLAPKEQFF.

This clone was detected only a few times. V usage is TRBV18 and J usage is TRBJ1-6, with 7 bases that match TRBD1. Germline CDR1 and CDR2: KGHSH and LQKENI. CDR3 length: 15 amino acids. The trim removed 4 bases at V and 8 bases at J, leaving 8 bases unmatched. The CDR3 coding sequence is TGTGCCAGCTCACAAAGGGACAGTCGGGATTCACCCCTCCACTTT. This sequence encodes CASSQRDSRDSPLHF. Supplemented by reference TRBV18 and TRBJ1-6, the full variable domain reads NAGVMQNPRHLVRRRGQEARLRCSPMKGHSHVYWYRQLPEEGLKFMVYLQKENIIDESGMPKERFSAEFPKEGPSILRIQQVVRGDSAAYFCASSQRDSRDSPLHFGNGTRLTVT.

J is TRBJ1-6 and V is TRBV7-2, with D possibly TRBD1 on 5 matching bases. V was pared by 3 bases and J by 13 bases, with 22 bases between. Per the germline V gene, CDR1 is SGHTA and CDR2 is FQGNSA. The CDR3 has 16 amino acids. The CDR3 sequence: CASSLNLLRQLSPLHF. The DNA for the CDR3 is TGTGCCAGCAGCTTGAATTTACTCCGACAGCTCTCTCCCCTCCACTTT.